Listed here is a single T cell receptor beta chain. The V and J ends lost 4 bases and 0 bases respectively, with 12 bases between them. This CDR3 is built from 15 residues. CDR1 is SGHTA, CDR2 FQGNSA, per germline. TCRdb's copy holds only in-frame clones and misses some; the assay was immunoSEQ multiplex PCR. The data contain around 150,000 clones, 87% of them singletons. The sample is drawn from a study of blood T cell repertoires in COVID-19. Looking at the study overall: PBMCs, B-cell-depleted T cells, or T cells were the source of the cDNA or gDNA that made up the material.

V and J are TRBV7-2 and TRBJ1-2, with D possibly being TRBD1 (6 bases). The sequencing input was peripheral blood. This receptor was identified in a woman aged 55-70 years with active or convalescent COVID-19. CDR3 amino acids: CASSSDSLSNYGYTF. The DNA for the CDR3 is TGTGCCAGCAGCTCGGACAGCCTTTCTAACTATGGCTACACCTTC.